The following is a TCR beta chain sequence with its context. This sample was taken from a study of blood T cell repertoires in COVID-19. Study summary: Italy, Spain and the United States were the sources of the convalescent and acute COVID-19 samples. PBMCs, B-cell-depleted T cells, or T cells provided the cDNA or gDNA that made up the material.

Original processing notes: Using reference gene primer amplification, nucleated cell counts were estimated. The assay was immunoSEQ multiplex PCR, and TCRdb's table has in-frame clones only and misses some. V, J and clone size are taken as reported in that table, and D and trimming were inferred from the DNA itself. The table records about 670,000 clones, approximately 90% of them present only once. This CDR3 contains 15 residues. Per the germline V gene, CDR1 is LNHDA and CDR2 is SQIVND (reference sequence). Trimming shortened V by 3 bases and J by 5 bases, and 17 bases separated the two germline ends.

The sequence came from a woman between 18 and 29 years old with acute or convalescent COVID-19. The rearrangement joins TRBV19 to TRBJ2-7; tentatively, D is TRBD1 (6 bases). Sequenced input: peripheral blood. DNA for the CDR3: TGTGCCAGTAGTATTAGAACAGGGAGTCCCCACGAGCAGTACTTC. Protein sequence: CASSIRTGSPHEQYF.